This TCR beta chain was captured by sequencing in a study of identifying expanded T cells in peripheral blood. Generated by immunoSEQ multiplex PCR, the TCRdb table keeps only in-frame clones and is missing some. The sample carries some 78,000 clones, about 88% recorded once. Germline V gene lookup returns CDR1 MNHEY and CDR2 SVGAGI. V was shortened by 3 bases and J by 1 base, with 10 bases between the two germline ends. The length of the CDR3 is 15 residues. The clonotype was recovered from a person aged 18 to 69 in good health. V and J are TRBV6-5 and TRBJ2-4, with D unresolved. Sequencing input: blood. The CDR3 DNA sequence: TGTGCCAGCAGTTATGTCGCCCGGGCCAAAAACATTCAGTACTTC. It encodes CASSYVARAKNIQYF.